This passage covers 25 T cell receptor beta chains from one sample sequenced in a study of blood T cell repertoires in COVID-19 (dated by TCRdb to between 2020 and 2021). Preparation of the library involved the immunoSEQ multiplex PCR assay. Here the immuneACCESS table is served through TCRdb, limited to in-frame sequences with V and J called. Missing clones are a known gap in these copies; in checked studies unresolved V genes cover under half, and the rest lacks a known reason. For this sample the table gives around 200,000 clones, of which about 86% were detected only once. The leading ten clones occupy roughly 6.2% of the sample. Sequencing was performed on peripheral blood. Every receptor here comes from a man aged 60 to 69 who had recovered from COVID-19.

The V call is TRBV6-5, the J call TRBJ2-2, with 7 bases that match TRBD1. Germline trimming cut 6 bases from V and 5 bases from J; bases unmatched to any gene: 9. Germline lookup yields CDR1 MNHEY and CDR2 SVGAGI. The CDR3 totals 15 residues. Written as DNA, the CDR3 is TGTGCCAGCAGCTCCGGGCAGGGGGAAACCGGGGAGCTGTTTTTT. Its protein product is CASSSGQGETGELFF.

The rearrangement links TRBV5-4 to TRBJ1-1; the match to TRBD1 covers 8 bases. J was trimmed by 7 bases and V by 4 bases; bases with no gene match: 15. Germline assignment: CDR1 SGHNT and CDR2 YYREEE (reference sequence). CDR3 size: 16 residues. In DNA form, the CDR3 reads TGTGCCAGCAGCGCAGACAGGGGCCCCGGGAGGATTGAAGCTTTCTTT. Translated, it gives CASSADRGPGRIEAFF.

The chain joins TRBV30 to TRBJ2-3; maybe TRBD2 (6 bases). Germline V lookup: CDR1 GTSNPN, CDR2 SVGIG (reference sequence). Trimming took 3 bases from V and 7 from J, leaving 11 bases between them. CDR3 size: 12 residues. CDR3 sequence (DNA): TGTGCCTGGAGCGCTACTAGCTATACGCAGTATTTT. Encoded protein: CAWSATSYTQYF. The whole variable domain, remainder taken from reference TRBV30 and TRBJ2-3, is SQTIHQWPATLVQPVGSPLSLECTVEGTSNPNLYWYRQAAGRGLQLLFYSVGIGQISSEVPQNLSASRPQDRQFILSSKKLLLSDSGFYLCAWSATSYTQYFGPGTRLTVL.

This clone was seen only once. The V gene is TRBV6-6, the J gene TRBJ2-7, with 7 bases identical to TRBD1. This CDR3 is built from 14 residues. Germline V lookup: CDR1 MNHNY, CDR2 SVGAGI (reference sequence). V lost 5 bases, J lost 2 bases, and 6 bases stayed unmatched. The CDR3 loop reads CASSHTGETYEQYF. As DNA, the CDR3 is TGTGCCAGCAGTCACACAGGGGAGACCTACGAGCAGTACTTC.

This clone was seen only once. CDR3 bases: TGTGCCAGTAGTCCCGGACTAGCGGGAGCCAAAACCGGGGAGCTGTTTTTT. Encoded protein: CASSPGLAGAKTGELFF. The V gene is TRBV19, the J gene TRBJ2-2; 13 nucleotides agree with TRBD2. The CDR3 is 17 residues long. V was pared by 5 bases and J by 5 bases, with 8 bases of the junction left unmatched. Germline CDR1 is LNHDA and CDR2 is SQIVND (reference sequence).

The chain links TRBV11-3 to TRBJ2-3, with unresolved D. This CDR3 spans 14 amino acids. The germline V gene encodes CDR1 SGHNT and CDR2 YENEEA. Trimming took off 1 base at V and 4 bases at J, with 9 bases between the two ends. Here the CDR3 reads CASSLGRIADTQYF. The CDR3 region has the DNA TGTGCCAGCAGCTTAGGGCGGATCGCAGATACGCAGTATTTT.

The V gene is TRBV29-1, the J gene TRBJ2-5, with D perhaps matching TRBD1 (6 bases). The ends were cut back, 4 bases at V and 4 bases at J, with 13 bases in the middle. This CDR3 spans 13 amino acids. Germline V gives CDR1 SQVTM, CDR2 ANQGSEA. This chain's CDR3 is CSVVWGLGETQYF. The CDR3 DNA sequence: TGCAGCGTTGTGTGGGGGCTAGGAGAGACCCAGTACTTC.

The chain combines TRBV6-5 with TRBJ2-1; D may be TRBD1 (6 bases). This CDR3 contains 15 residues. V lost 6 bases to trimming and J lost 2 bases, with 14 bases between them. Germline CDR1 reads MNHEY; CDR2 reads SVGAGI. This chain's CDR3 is CASSGRDIPYNEQFF. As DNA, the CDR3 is TGTGCCAGCAGCGGTAGGGACATACCCTACAATGAGCAGTTCTTC.

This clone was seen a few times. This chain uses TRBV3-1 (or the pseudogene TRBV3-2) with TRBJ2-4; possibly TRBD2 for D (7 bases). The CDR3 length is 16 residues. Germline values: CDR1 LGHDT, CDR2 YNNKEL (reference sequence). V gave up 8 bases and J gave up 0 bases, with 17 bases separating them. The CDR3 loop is CASSERGGVAKNIQYF. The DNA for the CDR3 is TGTGCCAGCTCCGAGAGGGGGGGGGTAGCCAAAAACATTCAGTACTTC.

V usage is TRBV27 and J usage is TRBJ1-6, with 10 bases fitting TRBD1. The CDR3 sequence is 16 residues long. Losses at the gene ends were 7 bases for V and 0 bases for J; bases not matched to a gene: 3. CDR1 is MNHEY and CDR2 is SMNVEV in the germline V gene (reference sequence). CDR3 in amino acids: CASTRTGGSYNSPLHF. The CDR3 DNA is TGTGCCAGCACTCGGACAGGGGGCTCCTATAATTCACCCCTCCACTTT.

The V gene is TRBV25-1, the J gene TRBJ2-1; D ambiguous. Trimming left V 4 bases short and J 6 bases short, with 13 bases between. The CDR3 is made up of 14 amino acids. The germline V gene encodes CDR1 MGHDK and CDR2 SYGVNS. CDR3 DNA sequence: TGTGCCAGCAGTGGTCAGGTTAACCCCAATGAGCAGTTCTTC. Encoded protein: CASSGQVNPNEQFF. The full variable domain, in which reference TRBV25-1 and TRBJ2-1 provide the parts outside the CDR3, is EADIYQTPRYLVIGTGKKITLECSQTMGHDKMYWYQQDPGMELHLIHYSYGVNSTEKGDLSSESTVSRIRTEHFPLTLESARPSHTSQYLCASSGQVNPNEQFFGPGTRLTVL.

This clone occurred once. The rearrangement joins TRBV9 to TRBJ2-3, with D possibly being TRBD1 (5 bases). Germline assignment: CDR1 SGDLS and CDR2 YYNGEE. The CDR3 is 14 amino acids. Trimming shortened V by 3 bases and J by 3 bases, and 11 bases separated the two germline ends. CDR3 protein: CASSEGIGTDTQYF. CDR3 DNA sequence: TGTGCCAGCAGCGAGGGGATCGGGACAGATACGCAGTATTTT.

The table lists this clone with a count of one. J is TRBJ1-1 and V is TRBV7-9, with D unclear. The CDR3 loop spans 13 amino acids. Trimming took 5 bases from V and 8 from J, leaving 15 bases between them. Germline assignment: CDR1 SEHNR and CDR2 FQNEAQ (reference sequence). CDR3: CASSTPLGQEAFF. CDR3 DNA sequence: TGTGCCAGCAGCACCCCTCTTGGGCAGGAAGCTTTCTTT.

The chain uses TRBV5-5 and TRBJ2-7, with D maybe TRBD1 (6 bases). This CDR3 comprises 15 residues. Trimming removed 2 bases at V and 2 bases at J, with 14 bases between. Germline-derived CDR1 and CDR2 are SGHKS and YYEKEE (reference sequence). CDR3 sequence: CASSFRDTAAYEQYF. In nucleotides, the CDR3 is TGTGCCAGCAGCTTTCGGGACACAGCAGCCTACGAGCAGTACTTC. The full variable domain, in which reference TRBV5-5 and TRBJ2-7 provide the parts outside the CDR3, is DAGVTQSPTHLIKTRGQQVTLRCSPISGHKSVSWYQQVLGQGPQFIFQYYEKEERGRGNFPDRFSARQFPNYSSELNVNALLLGDSALYLCASSFRDTAAYEQYFGPGTRLTVT.

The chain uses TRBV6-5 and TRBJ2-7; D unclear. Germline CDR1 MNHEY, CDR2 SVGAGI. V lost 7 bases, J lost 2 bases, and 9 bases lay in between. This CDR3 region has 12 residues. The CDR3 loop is CASTIQTYEQYF. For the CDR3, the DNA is TGTGCCAGCACCATTCAAACCTACGAGCAGTACTTC.

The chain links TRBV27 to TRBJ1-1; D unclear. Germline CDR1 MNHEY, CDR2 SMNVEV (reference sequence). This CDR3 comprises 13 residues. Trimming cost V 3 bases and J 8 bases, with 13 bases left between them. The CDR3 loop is CASSFGPRGEAFF. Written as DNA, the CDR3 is TGTGCCAGCAGTTTTGGCCCAAGAGGGGAAGCTTTCTTT.

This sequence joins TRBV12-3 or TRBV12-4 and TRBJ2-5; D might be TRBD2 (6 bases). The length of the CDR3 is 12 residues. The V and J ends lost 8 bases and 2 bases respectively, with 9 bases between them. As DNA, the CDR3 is TGTGCCAGCCTCCGGGGGCAAGAGACCCAGTACTTC. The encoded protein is CASLRGQETQYF.

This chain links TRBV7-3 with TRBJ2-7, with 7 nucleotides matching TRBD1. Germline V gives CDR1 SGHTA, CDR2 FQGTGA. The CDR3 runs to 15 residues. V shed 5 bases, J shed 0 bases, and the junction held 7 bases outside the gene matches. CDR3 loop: CASSPGTEDSYEQYF. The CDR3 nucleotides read TGTGCCAGCAGCCCCGGGACAGAGGACTCCTACGAGCAGTACTTC.

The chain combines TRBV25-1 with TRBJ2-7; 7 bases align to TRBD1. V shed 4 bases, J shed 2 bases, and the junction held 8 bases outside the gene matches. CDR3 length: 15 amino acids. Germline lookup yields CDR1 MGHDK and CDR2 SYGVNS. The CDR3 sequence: CASSGQGVGAYEQYF. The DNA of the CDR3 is TGTGCCAGCAGTGGACAGGGAGTTGGGGCCTACGAGCAGTACTTC.

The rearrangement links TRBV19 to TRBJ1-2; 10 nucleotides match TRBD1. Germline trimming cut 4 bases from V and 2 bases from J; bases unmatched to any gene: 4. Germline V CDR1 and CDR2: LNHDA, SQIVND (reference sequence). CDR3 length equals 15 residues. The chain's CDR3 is CASSSPGQGNYGYTF. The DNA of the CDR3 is TGTGCCAGTAGTAGTCCGGGACAGGGGAACTATGGCTACACCTTC.

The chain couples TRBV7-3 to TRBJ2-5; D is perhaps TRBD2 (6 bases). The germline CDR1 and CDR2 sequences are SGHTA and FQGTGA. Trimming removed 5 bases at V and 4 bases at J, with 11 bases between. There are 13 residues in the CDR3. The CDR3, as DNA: TGTGCCAGCAGCCCCCGGGGGAGAGAGACCCAGTACTTC. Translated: CASSPRGRETQYF.

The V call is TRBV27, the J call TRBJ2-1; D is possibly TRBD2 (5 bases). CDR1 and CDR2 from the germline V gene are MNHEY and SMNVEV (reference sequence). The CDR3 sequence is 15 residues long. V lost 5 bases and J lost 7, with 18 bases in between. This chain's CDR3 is CASSPRVSGRNEQFF. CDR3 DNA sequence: TGTGCCAGCAGTCCAAGGGTGTCGGGGAGAAATGAGCAGTTCTTC.

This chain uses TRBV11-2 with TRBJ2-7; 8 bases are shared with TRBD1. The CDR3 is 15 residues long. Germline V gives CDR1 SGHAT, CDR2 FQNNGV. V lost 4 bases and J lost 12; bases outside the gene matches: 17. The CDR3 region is CASSWNPGQDFTPYF. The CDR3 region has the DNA TGTGCCAGCAGCTGGAATCCGGGACAGGACTTTACACCGTACTTC.

The CDR3 loop reads CASSTGKMGNQPQHF. The CDR3 region has the DNA TGTGCCAGCAGCACAGGGAAAATGGGCAATCAGCCCCAGCATTTT. V is TRBV11-2 and J is TRBJ1-5, with D perhaps TRBD1 (6 bases). This CDR3 comprises 15 residues. Germline assignment: CDR1 SGHAT and CDR2 FQNNGV. Deletions cut 5 bases from V and 2 bases from J, with 13 bases between. Complete variable domain (other parts from reference TRBV11-2 and TRBJ1-5): EAGVAQSPRYKIIEKRQSVAFWCNPISGHATLYWYQQILGQGPKLLIQFQNNGVVDDSQLPKDRFSAERLKGVDSTLKIQPAKLEDSAVYLCASSTGKMGNQPQHFGDGTRLSIL.

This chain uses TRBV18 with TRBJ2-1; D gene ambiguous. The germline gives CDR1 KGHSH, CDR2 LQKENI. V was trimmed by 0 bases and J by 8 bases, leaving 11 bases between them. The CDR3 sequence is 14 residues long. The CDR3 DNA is TGTGCCAGCTCACCACCGGCAAAACGGGATGAGCAGTTCTTC. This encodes CASSPPAKRDEQFF.